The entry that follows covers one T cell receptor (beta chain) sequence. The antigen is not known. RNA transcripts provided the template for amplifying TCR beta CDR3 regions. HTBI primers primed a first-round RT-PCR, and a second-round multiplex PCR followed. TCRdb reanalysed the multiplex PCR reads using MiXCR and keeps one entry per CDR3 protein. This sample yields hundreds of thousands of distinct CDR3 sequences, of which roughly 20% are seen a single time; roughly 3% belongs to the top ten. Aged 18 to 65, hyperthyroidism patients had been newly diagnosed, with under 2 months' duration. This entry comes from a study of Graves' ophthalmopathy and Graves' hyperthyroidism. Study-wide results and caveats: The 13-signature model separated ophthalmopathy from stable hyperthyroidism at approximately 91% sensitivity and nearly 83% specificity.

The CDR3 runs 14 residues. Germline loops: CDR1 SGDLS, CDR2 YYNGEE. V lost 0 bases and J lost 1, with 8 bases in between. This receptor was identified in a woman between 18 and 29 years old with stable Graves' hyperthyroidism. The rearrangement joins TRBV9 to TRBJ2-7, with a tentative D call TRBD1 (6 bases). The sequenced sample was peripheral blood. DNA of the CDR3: TGTGCCAGCAGCGTAGGACAGGAGTCCTACGAGCAGTACGTC. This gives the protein CASSVGQESYEQYV.